Presented here are 30 T cell receptor beta chains from one specimen sequenced in a study of blood T cells in healthy people across ages. The use of a sample-barcoded 5' primer and a J-beta primer mix characterized a second PCR of about 7 to 12 cycles. TCRdb passed the 5' RACE reads through MiXCR, listing each CDR3 protein once. The sample includes roughly 720,000 distinct CDR3 sequences, roughly 53% of them seen just once. Sample: blood. The receptors were sampled from an elderly man in good health.

The chain links TRBV2 to TRBJ2-6; no reliable D call. Trimming left V 7 bases short and J 2 bases short, with 6 bases between. CDR3 size: 13 residues. Germline CDR1 reads SNHLY; CDR2 reads FYNNEI. The CDR3 spells CASTATGANVLTF. The CDR3 nucleotides read TGTGCCAGCACGGCCACTGGGGCCAACGTCCTGACTTTC.

This clonotype was detected only a few times. The chain has TRBV4-1 and TRBJ2-7; D call uncertain. The CDR3 sequence is 14 residues long. Trimming cost V 0 bases and J 4 bases, with 10 bases left between them. Per germline, CDR1 MGHRA and CDR2 YSYEKL. This CDR3 is CASSQDLGPYEQYF. As DNA, the CDR3 is TGCGCCAGCAGCCAAGATCTTGGCCCATACGAGCAGTACTTC.

The chain recombines TRBV7-2 with TRBJ2-5, with 9 bases matching TRBD1. With 4 bases clipped from V and 11 bases from J, the junction kept 11 bases outside the gene matches. CDR1 and CDR2 from the germline V gene are SGHTA and FQGNSA. The CDR3 runs 14 residues. This CDR3 is CASSSGTGYREQYF. The CDR3, as DNA: TGTGCCAGCAGCTCCGGGACAGGGTACAGGGAGCAGTACTTC.

This chain connects TRBV6-1 to TRBJ2-7; TRBD2 matches 9 bases. CDR3 length: 15 amino acids. Per the germline V gene, CDR1 is MNHNS and CDR2 is SASEGT. Trimming at V came to 6 bases and at J to 3 bases, leaving 9 bases not matched to a gene. The CDR3 spells CASRKETSGFYEQYF. In DNA, the CDR3 is TGTGCCAGCAGAAAAGAGACTAGCGGATTCTACGAGCAGTACTTC.

The sample holds a few counts of this clonotype. The rearrangement links TRBV6-5 to TRBJ2-7; no reliable D call. With 0 bases removed from V and 2 bases from J, the gap between germline ends came to 11 bases. The germline V gene has CDR1 MNHEY and CDR2 SVGAGI. The CDR3 has 15 amino acids. DNA for the CDR3: TGTGCCAGCAGTTACTCCTCGGACGGCACCTACGAGCAGTACTTC. Translating gives CASSYSSDGTYEQYF.

The chain employs TRBV28 and TRBJ1-1; no definite D call. Looked up from germline, CDR1 is MDHEN and CDR2 is SYDVKM. The CDR3 spans 12 residues. V was clipped by 5 bases and J by 8 bases, with 12 bases between them. CDR3 sequence reads: CASSAPLKEAFF. The DNA for the CDR3 is TGTGCCAGCAGTGCGCCCCTAAAAGAAGCTTTCTTT.

The chain employs TRBV3-1 and TRBJ2-3; D ambiguous. V gave up 0 bases and J gave up 10 bases, with 5 bases separating them. The CDR3 sequence is 11 residues long. The germline CDR1 and CDR2 sequences are LGHDT and YNNKEL (reference sequence). The chain's CDR3 is CASSQEGPQYF. The CDR3 DNA reads TGTGCCAGCAGCCAAGAAGGGCCGCAGTATTTT.

The V gene is TRBV9, the J gene TRBJ2-6; D unclear. Trimming left V 4 bases short and J 2 bases short, with 13 bases between. Germline V gene data show CDR1 as SGDLS and CDR2 as YYNGEE. This CDR3 has 16 amino acids. The CDR3 protein is CASSQSPGAGANVLTF. The DNA of the CDR3 is TGTGCCAGCAGCCAAAGCCCCGGTGCTGGGGCCAACGTCCTGACTTTC.

This clonotype has more than one count but fewer than ten. This chain joins TRBV7-2 and TRBJ2-7; 7 bases line up with TRBD2. The V gene's germline CDR1 is SGHTA and CDR2 FQGNSA. The V and J ends lost 5 bases and 2 bases, in that order; junction bases with no gene match: 9. The CDR3 loop spans 15 amino acids. Here the CDR3 reads CASSPLGGSPYEQYF. The CDR3 DNA sequence: TGTGCCAGCAGCCCGCTGGGCGGGAGCCCCTACGAGCAGTACTTC.

In this sample, this clonotype turned up a few times. V is TRBV13 and J is TRBJ1-1, with 7 bases fitting TRBD1. The CDR3 length is 16 residues. J lost 2 bases, V lost 4 bases, and 10 bases had no gene match. Germline-derived CDR1 and CDR2 are PRHDT and FYEKMQ (reference sequence). The CDR3 reads CASSSKPDRVNTEAFF. In nucleotides, the CDR3 is TGTGCCAGCAGCTCAAAACCTGACAGGGTTAACACTGAAGCTTTCTTT.

CDR3 in amino acids: CASREVQGAGEQFF. In nucleotides, the CDR3 is TGTGCCAGCAGGGAGGTACAGGGGGCAGGTGAGCAGTTCTTC. The chain links TRBV27 to TRBJ2-1; TRBD1 matches 9 bases. V lost 6 bases, J lost 9 bases, and 9 bases stayed unmatched. There are 14 residues in the CDR3. Per the germline V gene, CDR1 is MNHEY and CDR2 is SMNVEV (reference sequence).

The chain couples TRBV10-3 to TRBJ1-5; possibly TRBD1 for D (6 bases). Germline V gene lookup returns CDR1 ENHRY and CDR2 SYGVKD. There are 16 residues in the CDR3. Trimming took off 0 bases at V and 4 bases at J, with 13 bases between the two ends. This CDR3 reads CAISESLGHPNQPQHF. The CDR3 coding sequence is TGTGCCATCAGTGAGTCGTTGGGACACCCGAATCAGCCCCAGCATTTT.

In nucleotides, the CDR3 is TGTGCCAGCAGTGCCAGGGAGGCCGGGGAGCTGTTTTTT. As protein: CASSAREAGELFF. The chain has TRBV2 and TRBJ2-2; tentative D call: TRBD2 (6 bases). V dropped 4 bases and J dropped 6 bases, with 9 bases sitting between them. The CDR3 covers 13 residues. CDR1 and CDR2 from the germline V gene are SNHLY and FYNNEI.

V gene TRBV3-1 combines with J gene TRBJ1-4, with D hard to call. V lost 1 base and J 8 bases, leaving 8 bases between the germline ends. The CDR3 covers 13 residues. Germline V gene lookup returns CDR1 LGHDT and CDR2 YNNKEL (reference sequence). The CDR3 is CASSQGRREKLFF. CDR3 in DNA: TGTGCCAGCAGCCAAGGACGGCGAGAAAAACTGTTTTTT.

V usage is TRBV19 and J usage is TRBJ2-6; D is undetermined. Looked up from germline, CDR1 is LNHDA and CDR2 is SQIVND (reference sequence). The V and J ends lost 4 bases and 0 bases respectively, with 7 bases between them. The CDR3 runs to 15 residues. CDR3 region: CASSNPTSGANVLTF. CDR3 bases: TGTGCCAGTAGTAACCCAACCTCTGGGGCCAACGTCCTGACTTTC.

This chain uses TRBV18 with TRBJ2-1, with D unresolved. The CDR3 extends over 13 amino acids. V lost 2 bases to trimming and J lost 9 bases, with 11 bases between them. Germline V lookup: CDR1 KGHSH, CDR2 LQKENI. This CDR3 is CASSPSGPGEQFF. CDR3 coding DNA: TGTGCCAGCTCACCAAGTGGACCTGGTGAGCAGTTCTTC.

This clonotype has a single count. The V call is TRBV12-3 or TRBV12-4, the J call TRBJ2-5; D gene ambiguous. This CDR3 is 13 amino acids long. The V gene lost 5 bases and the J gene lost 0 bases, with 7 bases spanning the gap. CDR3 loop: CASSDWNQETQYF. The CDR3 DNA is TGTGCCAGCAGTGACTGGAACCAAGAGACCCAGTACTTC.

This chain connects TRBV11-1 to TRBJ2-3; maybe TRBD1 (6 bases). This CDR3 region has 17 residues. Germline V gene lookup returns CDR1 SGHAT and CDR2 FQDESV (reference sequence). V shed 5 bases and J shed 0 bases, with 18 bases lying between them. The CDR3 region has the DNA TGTGCCAGCAGCCCTGGTCAGTGGGGGCGAAGCACAGATACGCAGTATTTT. Protein product: CASSPGQWGRSTDTQYF.

The table lists this clonotype with a few counts. This chain joins TRBV5-1 and TRBJ2-7; D may correspond to TRBD1 or TRBD2 (5 bases each). The V and J ends lost 4 bases and 0 bases respectively, with 14 bases between them. The germline gives CDR1 SGHRS, CDR2 YFSETQ. CDR3 length: 15 amino acids. The CDR3 sequence: CASSRRDEHSYEQYF. CDR3 DNA: TGCGCCAGCAGCCGAAGGGACGAGCACTCCTACGAGCAGTACTTC.

The V call is TRBV7-2, the J call TRBJ2-3, with 7 bases aligning to TRBD1. CDR1 is SGHTA, CDR2 FQGNSA, per germline. The CDR3 consists of 14 residues. V lost 4 bases and J lost 14; bases outside the gene matches: 15. CDR3 coding DNA: TGTGCCAGCAGCTCGGAGACAGGGTGGGGAGACGCGTATTTT. Translating gives CASSSETGWGDAYF.

This chain links TRBV7-9 with TRBJ1-2; no reliable D call. Germline V gene lookup returns CDR1 SEHNR and CDR2 FQNEAQ (reference sequence). V dropped 1 base and J dropped 6 bases, with 9 bases sitting between them. The CDR3 consists of 13 residues. The CDR3 DNA sequence: TGTGCCAGCAGCTTAGAGGATGGGGATGGCTACACCTTC. Amino acids: CASSLEDGDGYTF.

This clonotype was observed once. The chain carries TRBV12-3 or TRBV12-4 and TRBJ2-7; a weak D match, TRBD2 (7 bases). This CDR3 has 15 residues. V lost 5 bases to trimming and J lost 6 bases, with 20 bases between them. The CDR3 reads CASSPNRGALSEQYF. In DNA, the CDR3 is TGTGCCAGCAGTCCCAACCGGGGGGCGCTTTCCGAGCAGTACTTC.

The genes are TRBV18 and TRBJ1-2; D not resolved. The germline V gene encodes CDR1 KGHSH and CDR2 LQKENI. The length of the CDR3 is 13 residues. V lost 2 bases to trimming and J lost 4 bases, with 8 bases between them. CDR3 nucleotide sequence: TGTGCCAGCTCACCAACGAGCACCTATGGCTACACCTTC. Its translation: CASSPTSTYGYTF.

Concerning this clonotype itself: The limits of the CDR3 on the DNA are not certain, so only TCRdb's listed CDR3 is given. The chain employs TRBV6-1 and TRBJ2-1; TRBD1 is the table's D call, not checked against the DNA. Germline V gives CDR1 MNHNS, CDR2 SASEGT. Termini included, the CDR3 measures 18 amino acids. Here the CDR3 reads CASSPARWGEGAYDERFF.

The chain recombines TRBV2 with TRBJ2-3; TRBD2 matches 8 bases. The V gene end was trimmed by 7 bases and the J gene end by 4 bases; junction bases not matched to a gene: 13. CDR1 and CDR2 from the germline V gene are SNHLY and FYNNEI. The CDR3 extends over 16 amino acids. The CDR3 loop is CASTKSGREGPDTQYF. CDR3 sequence (DNA): TGTGCCAGCACCAAATCGGGCCGGGAGGGCCCAGATACGCAGTATTTT.

The chain employs TRBV25-1 and TRBJ1-2; no reliable D call. The CDR3 totals 11 residues. V lost 4 bases and J lost 4, with 4 bases in between. Germline V gene sequence: CDR1 MGHDK, CDR2 SYGVNS. Here the CDR3 DNA reads TGTGCCAGCAGTGGTTTCTATGGCTACACCTTC. It is translated as CASSGFYGYTF.

The CDR3 coding sequence is TGTGCCAGCATCCCGACAGGCCAGAGCTCCTACAATGAGCAGTTCTTC. This encodes CASIPTGQSSYNEQFF. The V and J genes are TRBV27 and TRBJ2-1; possibly TRBD1 for D (6 bases). The CDR3 spans 16 residues. CDR1 and CDR2 from the germline V gene are MNHEY and SMNVEV (reference sequence). Trimming took off 7 bases at V and 0 bases at J, with 16 bases between the two ends.

The rearrangement uses TRBV7-9 and TRBJ2-5; 8 bases align to TRBD2. Unmatched junction bases numbered 10, after V lost 5 bases and J lost 8 bases. The CDR3 has 14 amino acids. Looked up from germline, CDR1 is SEHNR and CDR2 is FQNEAQ (reference sequence). The CDR3 DNA sequence: TGTGCCAGCAGCCGGGAGGGGGAGGGCCCTACCCAGTACTTC. Protein product: CASSREGEGPTQYF. Complete variable domain (other parts from reference TRBV7-9 and TRBJ2-5): DTGVSQNPRHKITKRGQNVTFRCDPISEHNRLYWYRQTLGQGPEFLTYFQNEAQLEKSRLLSDRFSAERPKGSFSTLEIQRTEQGDSAMYLCASSREGEGPTQYFGPGTRLLVL.

This clonotype was seen a handful of times. The chain links TRBV5-5 to TRBJ1-6; perhaps TRBD1 as D (6 bases). With 4 bases removed from V and 7 bases from J, the gap between germline ends came to 15 bases. Germline-derived CDR1 and CDR2 are SGHKS and YYEKEE (reference sequence). The CDR3 has 15 amino acids. This chain's CDR3 is CASSQSRGRNSPLHF. The CDR3 DNA reads TGTGCCAGCAGCCAAAGCAGGGGTAGGAATTCACCCCTCCACTTT. Drawing the rest from reference TRBV5-5 and TRBJ1-6, the complete variable domain is DAGVTQSPTHLIKTRGQQVTLRCSPISGHKSVSWYQQVLGQGPQFIFQYYEKEERGRGNFPDRFSARQFPNYSSELNVNALLLGDSALYLCASSQSRGRNSPLHFGNGTRLTVT.

This clonotype was counted a few times. The gene calls are TRBV6-2 or TRBV6-3 and TRBJ2-3, with D unclear. Germline assignment: CDR1 MNHEY and CDR2 SVGEGT. The CDR3 is 12 amino acids. V was clipped by 2 bases and J by 5 bases, with 5 bases between them. The CDR3, as DNA: TGTGCCAGCAGTTACCCTAAAGATACGCAGTATTTT. This gives the protein CASSYPKDTQYF.